This T cell receptor (beta chain) was retrieved from a study of blood T cell repertoires in COVID-19. This CDR3 comprises 19 residues. Germline V gives CDR1 SSHAT, CDR2 FNYEAQ (reference sequence). Regarding this clone: Mismatch with germline at one junction end may stem from a read error.

Seattle participants joined during active infection and were tracked over time. Original handling: Amplification of reference gene primers provided the estimated nucleated cell counts. Produced via immunoSEQ multiplex PCR; TCRdb's table is partial and in-frame only. Clone size and V and J calls were adopted from that table, with D and trimming inferred from the DNA. The sample shows roughly 240,000 clones, roughly 85% of them seen only once. The V gene is TRBV7-7, the J gene TRBJ2-5; 11 nucleotides line up with TRBD2. The receptor's source is a man over 45 with COVID-19, enrolled during active disease. Material: peripheral blood. CDR3 in amino acids: CASSLAPSGGSAYQETQYF. DNA of the CDR3: TGTGCTAGCAGCTTAGCTCCTAGCGGGGGGTCGGCTTACCAAGAGACCCAGTACTTC.